A single sample is the source of the 20 T cell receptor beta chains below, sequenced in a study of shared clonotypes between healthy human individuals (TCRdb year 2020). Libraries came from the immunoSEQ multiplex PCR assay. The immuneACCESS repertoire file appears here via TCRdb, limited to in-frame rearrangements. These files lack a portion of the clones; in checked studies, under half of the deficit traces to unresolved V genes, and the cause of the others is not known. Recorded for this sample are about 2.5 million clones; 92% of them occurred a single time. Clones ranked in the top ten supply around 0.4% of the sample. Sequenced: naive CD4+ T cells from PBMCs. Taken with the paper, the label for cell subset or site translates to: CD45RA+ positively selected. The receptors here all came from a man aged 18 to 30 in good health. Some clones in this sample may be carry-over from other donors' samples.

The chain links TRBV7-8 to TRBJ2-7; no clear D gene. The CDR3 runs to 18 residues. Trimming cost V 1 base and J 0 bases, with 19 bases left between them. The germline V gene encodes CDR1 SGHVS and CDR2 FQNEAQ. CDR3 sequence: CASSLVIASGKYSYEQYF. For the CDR3, the DNA is TGTGCCAGCAGCTTAGTAATCGCATCGGGCAAATACTCCTACGAGCAGTACTTC.

V and J are TRBV5-1 and TRBJ2-5; 9 bases are a match to TRBD1. Losses at the gene ends were 4 bases for V and 5 bases for J; bases not matched to a gene: 9. Germline V CDR1 and CDR2: SGHRS, YFSETQ. The CDR3 extends over 15 amino acids. CDR3 in DNA: TGCGCCAGCAGCCTGATGACAGGGGGGTGGGAGACCCAGTACTTC. Translated: CASSLMTGGWETQYF.

This chain connects TRBV12-5 to TRBJ2-7; D is ambiguous. Trimming cost V 6 bases and J 1 base, with 10 bases left between them. The CDR3 has 13 residues. Germline loops: CDR1 LGHNT, CDR2 FRNRAP. Here the CDR3 DNA reads TGTGCTAGTGGATTTAGCAATTCCTACGAGCAGTACTTC. Its protein product is CASGFSNSYEQYF.

This chain links TRBV7-3 with TRBJ2-6, with no clear D. Germline-derived CDR1 and CDR2 are SGHTA and FQGTGA. The CDR3 runs to 14 residues. Trimming left V 4 bases short and J 3 bases short, with 7 bases between. The CDR3 DNA reads as TGTGCCAGCAGCTCCCCCGGTGGGGCCAACGTCCTGACTTTC. It codes for CASSSPGGANVLTF.

This clone was seen only a few times. This CDR3 is also generated by other DNA sequences in the sample. The chain recombines TRBV5-1 with TRBJ1-4, with a weak D call TRBD1 (5 bases). Germline V gives CDR1 SGHRS, CDR2 YFSETQ. The CDR3 extends over 15 amino acids. Trimming shortened V by 0 bases and J by 3 bases, and 9 bases separated the two germline ends. CDR3 protein: CASSLVGGANEKLFF. In DNA, the CDR3 is TGCGCCAGCAGCTTGGTCGGGGGAGCTAATGAAAAACTGTTTTTT.

The rearrangement uses TRBV11-3 and TRBJ2-1, with D possibly TRBD2 on 6 matching bases. This CDR3 is 13 amino acids long. Trimming took off 4 bases at V and 7 bases at J, with 11 bases between the two ends. Germline CDR1 is SGHNT and CDR2 is YENEEA. Here the CDR3 DNA reads TGTGCCAGCAGCTCCCAGGCGGGGAATGAGCAGTTCTTC. Amino acids: CASSSQAGNEQFF.

The chain recombines TRBV7-8 with TRBJ1-4; D call uncertain. CDR1 is SGHVS and CDR2 is FQNEAQ in the germline V gene. The CDR3 extends over 12 amino acids. Trimming removed 2 bases at V and 8 bases at J, with 6 bases between. CDR3 sequence: CASSLLQEKLFF. In DNA, the CDR3 is TGTGCCAGCAGCTTATTACAGGAAAAACTGTTTTTT. The full variable domain, with the rest looked up from reference TRBV7-8 and TRBJ1-4, is GAGVSQSPRYKVAKRGQDVALRCDPISGHVSLFWYQQALGQGPEFLTYFQNEAQLDKSGLPSDRFFAERPEGSVSTLKIQRTQQEDSAVYLCASSLLQEKLFFGSGTQLSVL.

The chain links TRBV7-9 to TRBJ2-2; D is unclear. V lost 1 base and J lost 7, with 7 bases in between. CDR3 length: 13 residues. Germline V lookup: CDR1 SEHNR, CDR2 FQNEAQ (reference sequence). The CDR3 loop reads CASSLESGGELFF. CDR3 DNA sequence: TGTGCCAGCAGCTTAGAGTCAGGCGGGGAGCTGTTTTTT.

The chain is built from TRBV2 and TRBJ1-1; D gene unclear. The CDR3 length is 13 residues. Trimming left V 6 bases short and J 1 base short, with 9 bases between. Germline values: CDR1 SNHLY, CDR2 FYNNEI. As DNA, the CDR3 is TGTGCCAGCAGCGGGTGGGGGAACACTGAAGCTTTCTTT. It specifies CASSGWGNTEAFF.

The gene calls are TRBV13 and TRBJ2-7; 10 positions match TRBD1. The V gene's germline CDR1 is PRHDT and CDR2 FYEKMQ (reference sequence). V was clipped by 3 bases and J by 5 bases; unmatched bases: 10. The CDR3 runs 16 residues. CDR3 region: CASSLSVGQGNHEQYF. DNA of the CDR3: TGTGCCAGCAGCTTGTCAGTGGGACAGGGGAATCACGAGCAGTACTTC.

The rearrangement links TRBV18 to TRBJ1-1; perhaps TRBD1 as D (6 bases). CDR3 length equals 13 residues. V gave up 8 bases and J gave up 3 bases, with 13 bases separating them. Germline lookup yields CDR1 KGHSH and CDR2 LQKENI. CDR3 nucleotide sequence: TGTGCCAGCAAGAAGGAGGGGGACACTGAAGCTTTCTTT. Amino acid sequence: CASKKEGDTEAFF.

The V gene is TRBV28, the J gene TRBJ2-3, with TRBD1 identical over 9 bases. V shed 5 bases and J 3 bases; nucleotides not matched to a gene: 12. CDR1 and CDR2 from the germline V gene are MDHEN and SYDVKM. The CDR3 has 17 amino acids. The CDR3 is CASSPARPGQGTDTQYF. In DNA form, the CDR3 reads TGTGCCAGCAGTCCCGCGCGGCCGGGACAGGGAACAGATACGCAGTATTTT.

The chain recombines TRBV6-5 with TRBJ1-1, with 7 bases lining up with TRBD1. The CDR3 runs 15 residues. CDR1 is MNHEY and CDR2 is SVGAGI in the germline V gene. Trimming cost V 6 bases and J 1 base; bases outside gene matches: 8. CDR3 loop: CASRLPGTANTEAFF. CDR3 nucleotide sequence: TGTGCCAGCAGGCTCCCCGGGACAGCGAACACTGAAGCTTTCTTT.

The J gene is TRBJ2-5, the V gene TRBV28; no clear D gene. The CDR3 is 14 amino acids. Trimming stripped 1 base from V and 4 bases from J, with 10 bases between. Germline V gene lookup returns CDR1 MDHEN and CDR2 SYDVKM. In DNA, the CDR3 is TGTGCCAGCAGTTTATTGATAGGTGGAGAGACCCAGTACTTC. It yields the protein CASSLLIGGETQYF.

V gene TRBV4-3 combines with J gene TRBJ1-6; 8 positions match TRBD1. CDR1 LGHNA and CDR2 YSLEER come from the germline V gene. The CDR3 length is 16 residues. Germline trimming cut 0 bases from V and 10 bases from J; bases unmatched to any gene: 8. The CDR3 DNA follows: TGCGCCAGCAGCCAAGATTCGGACAGGGACGGCTCACCCCTCCACTTT. It yields the protein CASSQDSDRDGSPLHF.

The CDR3 DNA sequence: TGTGCCAGCAGCCGAACCCGCCCAAGTGGAAACACCATATATTTT. Amino acid sequence: CASSRTRPSGNTIYF. V and J are TRBV28 and TRBJ1-3; no clear D. This CDR3 contains 15 residues. Germline V gives CDR1 MDHEN, CDR2 SYDVKM. The ends were cut back, 6 bases at V and 3 bases at J, with 15 bases in the middle. Complete variable domain (other parts from reference TRBV28 and TRBJ1-3): DVKVTQSSRYLVKRTGEKVFLECVQDMDHENMFWYRQDPGLGLRLIYFSYDVKMKEKGDIPEGYSVSREKKERFSLILESASTNQTSMYLCASSRTRPSGNTIYFGEGSWLTVV.

Details on this clone: Its ends do not fully match the called genes, so a read error is possible. Distinct nucleotide sequences in the sample also encode this CDR3. This chain links TRBV9 with TRBJ2-6; D perhaps matches TRBD1 (6 bases). This CDR3 is 16 amino acids long. Germline V CDR1 and CDR2: SGDLS, YYNGEE. CDR3 DNA sequence: TGTGCCAGCAGCACCCACAGGGCCTCTGGGGCCAATGTCCTGACTTTC. This translates into CASSTHRASGANVLTF.

The gene calls are TRBV11-1 and TRBJ2-1, with 9 bases identical to TRBD2. With 1 base clipped from V and 0 bases from J, the junction kept 7 bases outside the gene matches. Per germline, CDR1 SGHAT and CDR2 FQDESV (reference sequence). CDR3 length: 18 amino acids. CDR3 nucleotide sequence: TGTGCCAGCAGCTTAGGCCCTAGCGGGACCTCCTCCTACAATGAGCAGTTCTTC. This sequence encodes CASSLGPSGTSSYNEQFF.

This chain joins TRBV5-1 and TRBJ1-4; a possible D gene is TRBD1 (5 bases). Between the trimmed V and J ends, which lost 1 base and 10 bases, there was a span of 23 bases. Per germline, CDR1 SGHRS and CDR2 YFSETQ. The CDR3 consists of 17 residues. CDR3 loop: CASSLTGMWDVDRKLFF. CDR3 DNA sequence: TGCGCCAGCAGCTTGACCGGTATGTGGGACGTGGACCGAAAACTGTTTTTT.

The genes are TRBV5-4 and TRBJ2-3; 11 bases map to TRBD1. V shed 5 bases, J shed 4 bases, and the junction held 6 bases outside the gene matches. The CDR3 length is 15 residues. CDR1 and CDR2 from the germline V gene are SGHNT and YYREEE (reference sequence). CDR3 sequence (DNA): TGTGCCAGCAGTTCCGGACAGGGGGCTCCAGATACGCAGTATTTT. Translation: CASSSGQGAPDTQYF. Variable domain in full (rest from reference TRBV5-4 and TRBJ2-3): ETGVTQSPTHLIKTRGQQVTLRCSSQSGHNTVSWYQQALGQGPQFIFQYYREEENGRGNFPPRFSGLQFPNYSSELNVNALELDDSALYLCASSSGQGAPDTQYFGPGTRLTVL.